The next 28 T cell receptor beta chains were all read from a single sample in a study of blood T cell repertoires in COVID-19 (dated by TCRdb to between 2020 and 2021). Libraries were made using the immunoSEQ multiplex PCR assay. Not all clones reach the TCRdb copy of this immuneACCESS table, which keeps in-frame sequences only. Checked studies attribute under half of the gap to unresolved V genes and leave the rest unexplained. The sample includes about 46,000 clones, with roughly 88% observed a single time. The ten largest make up 25% to 40% of the sample. The specimen sequenced was peripheral blood. The receptors originated from an elderly woman with COVID-19, enrolled during active disease.

The chain uses TRBV9 and TRBJ2-1, with 7 bases identical to TRBD1. CDR1 is SGDLS and CDR2 is YYNGEE in the germline V gene. The CDR3 contains 16 residues. The V gene end was trimmed by 3 bases and the J gene end by 8 bases; junction bases not matched to a gene: 14. CDR3 sequence (DNA): TGTGCCAGCAGCGCGTCAACCGGGACAGTGGGCGATGAGCAGTTCTTC. This gives the protein CASSASTGTVGDEQFF.

This clone appeared a single time. The chain combines TRBV6-5 with TRBJ1-2, with 7 bases matching TRBD1. V trimming: 10 bases; J trimming: 6 bases; junction bases outside the gene matches: 8. The germline gives CDR1 MNHEY, CDR2 SVGAGI. CDR3 length equals 12 residues. The CDR3 region is CATRTGQNGYTF. CDR3 coding DNA: TGTGCCACCCGGACAGGACAGAATGGCTACACCTTC.

The rearrangement uses TRBV2 and TRBJ2-7; D is unclear. Germline CDR1 is SNHLY and CDR2 is FYNNEI. The length of the CDR3 is 12 residues. V was clipped by 6 bases and J by 2 bases, with 8 bases between them. The CDR3 protein is CASSFLTYEQYF. The CDR3 region has the DNA TGTGCCAGCAGCTTTCTAACCTACGAGCAGTACTTC.

V is TRBV27 and J is TRBJ2-7, with D perhaps matching TRBD2 (7 bases). Germline V gene data show CDR1 as MNHEY and CDR2 as SMNVEV (reference sequence). This CDR3 contains 15 residues. V shed 4 bases and J shed 5 bases, with 18 bases lying between them. In nucleotides, the CDR3 is TGTGCCAGCAGTTCCCCCTCGGGGGCGGGAGACGAGCAGTACTTC. Its translation: CASSSPSGAGDEQYF.

J is TRBJ2-7 and V is TRBV29-1; weak D call: TRBD2 (5 bases). Germline lookup yields CDR1 SQVTM and CDR2 ANQGSEA. V lost 5 bases to trimming and J lost 3 bases, with 11 bases between them. This CDR3 comprises 12 residues. The CDR3 loop reads CSVRGNHYEQYF. The DNA for the CDR3 is TGCAGCGTTCGGGGTAATCACTACGAGCAGTACTTC.

Written as DNA, the CDR3 is TGCGCCAGCAGCTCGGGGAGGACCGAGTTAAGAGAGACCCAGTACTTC. This codes for CASSSGRTELRETQYF. The chain couples TRBV5-1 to TRBJ2-5; a weak D match, TRBD2 (6 bases). This CDR3 is built from 16 residues. V was clipped by 3 bases and J by 4 bases, with 19 bases between them. CDR1 SGHRS and CDR2 YFSETQ come from the germline V gene.

V gene TRBV6-2 or TRBV6-3 combines with J gene TRBJ2-3; D may be TRBD1 (6 bases). Deletions cut 6 bases from V and 0 bases from J, with 13 bases between. CDR1 and CDR2 (germline): MNHEY, SVGEGT. The length of the CDR3 is 15 residues. CDR3 nucleotides: TGTGCCAGCAGATACGGGACACCCAGCACAGATACGCAGTATTTT. Translating it yields CASRYGTPSTDTQYF.

The rearrangement uses TRBV27 and TRBJ1-3, with 9 nucleotides matching TRBD1. Germline V gene sequence: CDR1 MNHEY, CDR2 SMNVEV (reference sequence). V was clipped by 4 bases and J by 3 bases; unmatched bases: 7. This CDR3 is 16 amino acids long. The CDR3 loop is CASSSWDRVNGNTIYF. For the CDR3, the DNA is TGTGCCAGCAGTTCGTGGGACAGGGTAAATGGAAACACCATATATTTT.

The chain has TRBV27 and TRBJ1-1, with D possibly matching TRBD1 (6 bases). The CDR3 runs 14 residues. The V gene's germline CDR1 is MNHEY and CDR2 SMNVEV (reference sequence). V lost 8 bases and J 6 bases, leaving 19 bases between the germline ends. Here the CDR3 DNA reads TGTGCCAGCGGTCCCTCGTTGACAGGACCTGAAGCTTTCTTT. This codes for CASGPSLTGPEAFF.

The chain joins TRBV10-3 to TRBJ1-2; 7 nucleotides match TRBD1. The CDR3 is 13 amino acids. Germline lookup yields CDR1 ENHRY and CDR2 SYGVKD. The CDR3: CVTRAGQSYGYTF. CDR3 DNA: TGTGTCACTCGCGCGGGACAGTCCTATGGCTACACCTTC.

The chain carries TRBV11-2 and TRBJ2-5; perhaps TRBD2 as D (5 bases). V lost 3 bases, J lost 1 base, and 15 bases lay in between. CDR3 length: 16 amino acids. The germline CDR1 and CDR2 sequences are SGHAT and FQNNGV. The CDR3 sequence: CASSFFGMISQETQYF. The DNA for the CDR3 is TGTGCCAGCAGCTTCTTCGGGATGATATCCCAAGAGACCCAGTACTTC. Variable domain in full (rest from reference TRBV11-2 and TRBJ2-5): EAGVAQSPRYKIIEKRQSVAFWCNPISGHATLYWYQQILGQGPKLLIQFQNNGVVDDSQLPKDRFSAERLKGVDSTLKIQPAKLEDSAVYLCASSFFGMISQETQYFGPGTRLLVL.

This chain links TRBV7-7 with TRBJ2-1, with 9 bases aligning to TRBD2. The CDR3 is made up of 16 amino acids. Per germline, CDR1 SSHAT and CDR2 FNYEAQ (reference sequence). The V segment lost 6 bases and the J segment 3 bases; nucleotides outside the gene matches: 9. The CDR3 DNA reads TGTGCCAGCAGTAGAATGCCTAGCGGGATCTACAATGAGCAGTTCTTC. Amino acid sequence: CASSRMPSGIYNEQFF.

The V gene is TRBV19, the J gene TRBJ2-7; D is ambiguous. The CDR3 sequence is 14 residues long. The germline CDR1 and CDR2 sequences are LNHDA and SQIVND (reference sequence). Trimming shortened V by 3 bases and J by 3 bases, and 12 bases separated the two germline ends. CDR3 loop: CASSINLGGYEQYF. For the CDR3, the DNA is TGTGCCAGTAGTATTAACCTCGGTGGCTACGAGCAGTACTTC. Variable domain in full (rest from reference TRBV19 and TRBJ2-7): DGGITQSPKYLFRKEGQNVTLSCEQNLNHDAMYWYRQDPGQGLRLIYYSQIVNDFQKGDIAEGYSVSREKKESFPLTVTSAQKNPTAFYLCASSINLGGYEQYFGPGTRLTVT.

This chain uses TRBV24-1 with TRBJ2-1; tentative D call: TRBD1 (6 bases). The V end lost 2 bases, the J end lost 6 bases, and 16 bases lay between the germline ends. The CDR3 length is 16 residues. The germline gives CDR1 KGHDR, CDR2 SFDVKD. The CDR3 DNA reads as TGTGCCACCAGTGATTCGAGGACAGTCTTCGGCAATGAGCAGTTCTTC. Translating gives CATSDSRTVFGNEQFF.

This clone was picked up a small number of times. V gene TRBV7-2 combines with J gene TRBJ1-3; a possible D gene is TRBD1 (6 bases). V was shortened by 4 bases and J by 2 bases, with 18 bases between the two germline ends. From germline, CDR1 is SGHTA and CDR2 FQGNSA. The CDR3 is made up of 17 amino acids. The CDR3 here is CASSSTAAGAPGNTIYF. DNA of the CDR3: TGTGCCAGCAGCTCAACCGCAGCAGGGGCCCCTGGAAACACCATATATTTT.

The rearrangement joins TRBV2 to TRBJ2-7, with no clear D. Trimming left V 3 bases short and J 4 bases short, with 7 bases between. Looked up from germline, CDR1 is SNHLY and CDR2 is FYNNEI. This CDR3 region has 12 residues. The CDR3 region is CASSEAKYEQYF. CDR3 bases: TGTGCCAGCAGTGAGGCCAAATACGAGCAGTACTTC.

CDR3 sequence (DNA): TGTGCCAGCAGCTTAGAGGGGAAGCCGGAGACCCAGTACTTC. Translated: CASSLEGKPETQYF. The V and J genes are TRBV7-2 and TRBJ2-5, with D tentatively TRBD1 (5 bases). Per germline, CDR1 SGHTA and CDR2 FQGNSA. This CDR3 contains 14 residues. V lost 1 base, J lost 5 bases, and 11 bases lay in between.

J is TRBJ2-5 and V is TRBV19; 11 positions match TRBD2. CDR3 size: 13 residues. The J segment lost 5 bases and the V segment lost 9 bases, leaving 5 bases of the junction unmatched. Germline V gene sequence: CDR1 LNHDA, CDR2 SQIVND (reference sequence). CDR3 protein: CASSTSGAETQYF. The CDR3, as DNA: TGTGCCAGCTCGACTAGCGGGGCTGAGACCCAGTACTTC.

This chain joins TRBV7-6 and TRBJ2-3, with 10 bases lining up with TRBD2. Germline lookup yields CDR1 SGHVS and CDR2 FNYEAQ. The V segment lost 5 bases and the J segment 6 bases; nucleotides outside the gene matches: 5. This CDR3 is 14 amino acids long. CDR3 in amino acids: CASSPSGLADTQYF. CDR3 in DNA: TGTGCCAGCAGCCCATCGGGACTAGCGGATACGCAGTATTTT.

The chain recombines TRBV25-1 with TRBJ2-3; TRBD2 matches at 13 bases. J gave up 0 bases and V 7 bases, and 4 bases lay outside the gene matches. The germline V gene has CDR1 MGHDK and CDR2 SYGVNS. The CDR3 runs to 16 residues. The CDR3 nucleotides are TGTGCCAGCAAGGGACTAGCGGGGATTAGCACAGATACGCAGTATTTT. Its protein is CASKGLAGISTDTQYF. The variable domain in full, completed from reference TRBV25-1 and TRBJ2-3, reads EADIYQTPRYLVIGTGKKITLECSQTMGHDKMYWYQQDPGMELHLIHYSYGVNSTEKGDLSSESTVSRIRTEHFPLTLESARPSHTSQYLCASKGLAGISTDTQYFGPGTRLTVL.

The rearrangement links TRBV7-9 to TRBJ2-2; TRBD2 might be the D (7 bases). Germline assignment: CDR1 SEHNR and CDR2 FQNEAQ (reference sequence). V lost 3 bases and J 7 bases, leaving 15 bases between the germline ends. CDR3 length equals 15 residues. The CDR3 loop is CASSLDQAGHGELFF. In DNA form, the CDR3 reads TGTGCCAGCAGCTTGGACCAAGCGGGACACGGGGAGCTGTTTTTT.

This chain joins TRBV7-3 and TRBJ2-2, with 8 positions matching TRBD1. V dropped 3 bases and J dropped 0; count of bases not matched to a gene: 9. This CDR3 is 18 amino acids long. Germline V lookup: CDR1 SGHTA, CDR2 FQGTGA. The CDR3: CASSFRTGLPSNTGELFF. The CDR3 DNA follows: TGTGCCAGCAGCTTTAGGACAGGGCTCCCCTCGAACACCGGGGAGCTGTTTTTT.

The chain is built from TRBV10-3 and TRBJ2-6; D may be TRBD2 (5 bases). The CDR3 has 16 amino acids. V lost 8 bases, J lost 2 bases, and 16 bases lay in between. In germline, CDR1 is ENHRY, CDR2 SYGVKD. Here the CDR3 reads CAIPGKKATGANVLTF. Written as DNA, the CDR3 is TGTGCCATCCCCGGGAAAAAAGCCACTGGGGCCAACGTCCTGACTTTC.

This sequence joins TRBV7-9 and TRBJ2-7; 8 nucleotides agree with TRBD1. The V gene end was trimmed by 4 bases and the J gene end by 4 bases; junction bases not matched to a gene: 6. Germline V lookup: CDR1 SEHNR, CDR2 FQNEAQ (reference sequence). This CDR3 has 14 amino acids. The CDR3 nucleotides are TGTGCCAGCAGCTCGCGACAGGGGAGGTACGAGCAGTACTTC. It codes for CASSSRQGRYEQYF.

The chain carries TRBV24-1 and TRBJ2-1; 10 nucleotides agree with TRBD2. Per the germline V gene, CDR1 is KGHDR and CDR2 is SFDVKD. V trimming: 3 bases; J trimming: 3 bases; junction bases outside the gene matches: 1. The CDR3 runs 15 residues. The CDR3 loop is CATSDASGSYNEQFF. CDR3 sequence (DNA): TGTGCCACCAGTGATGCTAGCGGGAGCTACAATGAGCAGTTCTTC.

The chain carries TRBV30 and TRBJ1-6, with D tentatively TRBD1 (6 bases). CDR1 GTSNPN and CDR2 SVGIG come from the germline V gene (reference sequence). V shed 6 bases and J shed 6 bases, with 15 bases lying between them. The CDR3 contains 14 residues. The CDR3 protein is CACREGGSNSPLHF. CDR3 coding DNA: TGTGCCTGCCGGGAGGGGGGTTCTAATTCACCCCTCCACTTT. The full variable domain, completed using reference TRBV30 and TRBJ1-6, is SQTIHQWPATLVQPVGSPLSLECTVEGTSNPNLYWYRQAAGRGLQLLFYSVGIGQISSEVPQNLSASRPQDRQFILSSKKLLLSDSGFYLCACREGGSNSPLHFGNGTRLTVT.

In its sample, this clone was seen once. This chain connects TRBV24-1 to TRBJ1-1; D is possibly TRBD1 (6 bases). Trimming left V 2 bases short and J 8 bases short, with 14 bases between. The CDR3 totals 14 residues. Germline CDR1 reads KGHDR; CDR2 reads SFDVKD. The CDR3 region is CATSDWGRGPEAFF. CDR3 DNA sequence: TGTGCCACCAGTGATTGGGGCAGGGGCCCCGAAGCTTTCTTT.

This clone was picked up a small number of times. V is TRBV18 and J is TRBJ1-2; D is perhaps TRBD1 (6 bases). Germline V gene sequence: CDR1 KGHSH, CDR2 LQKENI. The V gene lost 3 bases and the J gene lost 4 bases, with 21 bases spanning the gap. There are 17 residues in the CDR3. CDR3 bases: TGTGCCAGCTCACCCCAAGGACAGCCCGGGCCTCTCTATGGCTACACCTTC. Protein product: CASSPQGQPGPLYGYTF.